Sequencing of this T cell receptor (beta chain) was carried out in a study of T-cell reconstitution after alpha-beta-depleted transplantation in children. It was with unique molecular identifiers that the TCRbeta library was prepared. MiXCR, applied by TCRdb to the PCR reads, yields one record per CDR3 protein. The table includes some 390,000 distinct CDR3 sequences, about a fifth detected once. The CDR3 runs to 13 residues. In germline, CDR1 is DFQATT, CDR2 SNEGSKA (reference sequence). Trimming at V came to 5 bases and at J to 4 bases, leaving 6 bases not matched to a gene. Material: PBMCs from the stem cell graft donor, obtained from the stem cell graft. The sequence derives from a human donor who donated a stem cell graft to a child with acute myeloid leukemia. The genes are TRBV20-1 and TRBJ2-7; the match to TRBD2 covers 9 bases. The CDR3 DNA reads as TGCAGTGCTGAAAGGACTAGCGATTACGAGCAGTACTTC. Translating gives CSAERTSDYEQYF.